These 19 T cell receptor beta chains came from one sample sequenced in a study of T-cell reconstitution after alpha-beta-depleted transplantation in children. Molecular barcoding with unique molecular identifiers was used for the TCRbeta library. TCRdb itself ran the PCR reads through MiXCR, one entry per CDR3 protein. The sample contains about 580,000 distinct CDR3 sequences, roughly 23% of which appear only once. Sequenced material: PBMCs, mostly from graft donor cells, taken 360 days after TCRalphabeta/CD19-depleted stem cell transplant. The source of these receptors is a boy in the first two years of life who had a stem cell transplant for acute myeloid leukemia, so the T cells may come from the graft donor.

This clonotype was detected only a few times. The chain carries TRBV6-6 and TRBJ1-2; TRBD1 might be the D (6 bases). Trimming removed 2 bases from V and 3 bases from J, with 7 bases in between. CDR1 is MNHNY, CDR2 SVGAGI, per germline (reference sequence). The length of the CDR3 is 13 residues. Written as DNA, the CDR3 is TGTGCCAGCAGTTACGGGGGCGACTATGGCTACACCTTC. This translates into CASSYGGDYGYTF.

The chain is built from TRBV5-1 and TRBJ2-1; 9 nucleotides match TRBD1. After removal of 4 bases from V and 7 bases from J, the junction contained 3 bases not matched to a gene. Per the germline V gene, CDR1 is SGHRS and CDR2 is YFSETQ. CDR3 length equals 13 residues. CDR3: CASSHGQGNEQFF. The CDR3 region has the DNA TGCGCCAGCAGCCACGGACAGGGGAATGAGCAGTTCTTC. The full variable domain, rest sourced from reference TRBV5-1 and TRBJ2-1, is KAGVTQTPRYLIKTRGQQVTLSCSPISGHRSVSWYQQTPGQGLQFLFEYFSETQRNKGNFPGRFSGRQFSNSRSEMNVSTLELGDSALYLCASSHGQGNEQFFGPGTRLTVL.

This clonotype was observed at least ten times. The J gene is TRBJ2-7, the V gene TRBV6-1, with 8 bases aligning to TRBD1. Germline V CDR1 and CDR2: MNHNS, SASEGT. Trimming removed 2 bases from V and 3 bases from J; junction bases left unmatched: 3. The CDR3 totals 14 residues. The DNA for the CDR3 is TGTGCCAGCAGTGAACTAGGACAGGGCTACGAGCAGTACGTC. Residues: CASSELGQGYEQYV.

The chain combines TRBV7-6 with TRBJ2-3; possible D gene TRBD2, 6 bases. Germline V gives CDR1 SGHVS, CDR2 FNYEAQ. The germline V and J ends were trimmed by 5 bases and 4 bases, with 19 bases remaining between them. CDR3 length equals 16 residues. The CDR3 DNA sequence: TGTGCCAGCAGCCCTACGACTCTGCGGGGACCAGATACGCAGTATTTT. This encodes CASSPTTLRGPDTQYF.

This clonotype was counted at least ten times. V gene TRBV27 combines with J gene TRBJ2-1; 11 nucleotides agree with TRBD2. V shed 6 bases, J shed 5 bases, and the junction held 15 bases outside the gene matches. CDR1 and CDR2 from the germline V gene are MNHEY and SMNVEV (reference sequence). The CDR3 length is 18 residues. The CDR3 region is CASRLVSGGAHHDNEQFF. Written as DNA, the CDR3 is TGTGCCAGCAGGTTGGTTAGCGGGGGGGCCCACCATGACAATGAGCAGTTCTTC.

This clonotype was seen many times. The chain carries TRBV28 and TRBJ2-5, with 9 bases that match TRBD1. Germline V gene sequence: CDR1 MDHEN, CDR2 SYDVKM. V trimming: 6 bases; J trimming: 4 bases; junction bases outside the gene matches: 12. CDR3 length equals 16 residues. CDR3 amino acids: CASRSLSGTGLETQYF. In nucleotides, the CDR3 is TGTGCCAGCAGGTCACTCTCCGGGACAGGGTTAGAGACCCAGTACTTC.

The chain joins TRBV12-3 or TRBV12-4 to TRBJ1-5; no clear D gene. The CDR3 is made up of 12 amino acids. Trimming removed 5 bases at V and 5 bases at J, with 7 bases between. CDR3 nucleotides: TGTGCCAGCAGTGGCAGAGATCAGCCCCAGCATTTT. It specifies CASSGRDQPQHF.

This chain links TRBV6-5 with TRBJ2-7; 7 bases match TRBD1. After removal of 4 bases from V and 4 bases from J, the junction contained 10 bases not matched to a gene. The CDR3 totals 15 residues. The germline gives CDR1 MNHEY, CDR2 SVGAGI. CDR3 region: CASSLGTALFYEQYV. CDR3 nucleotide sequence: TGTGCCAGCAGTTTGGGGACAGCCCTGTTTTACGAGCAGTACGTC.

CDR3 protein: CASRSMEQYV. In DNA form, the CDR3 reads TGTGCCAGCAGATCCATGGAGCAGTACGTC. This chain joins TRBV12-1 and TRBJ2-7. TRBV12-1 is a pseudogene segment. CDR3 length equals 10 residues.

The gene calls are TRBV18 and TRBJ2-1; TRBD1 matches at 7 bases. The V gene end was trimmed by 4 bases and the J gene end by 8 bases; junction bases not matched to a gene: 5. Germline V gives CDR1 KGHSH, CDR2 LQKENI. This CDR3 spans 13 amino acids. In nucleotides, the CDR3 is TGTGCCAGCTCACTGGGGACAGTGGATGAGCAGTTCTTC. It is translated as CASSLGTVDEQFF.

On this clonotype itself: A much larger clone differs by one base, so this may be a read error. CDR3 residues: CASSFWGTTEAFF. CDR3 DNA: TGCGCCAGCAGCTTTTGGGGGACCACTGAAGCTTTCTTT. The chain is built from TRBV5-1 and TRBJ1-1; the D gene is possibly TRBD1 (5 bases). V was cut by 2 bases and J by 4 bases, with 9 bases left in between. Germline CDR1 reads SGHRS; CDR2 reads YFSETQ. This CDR3 spans 13 amino acids.

This clonotype was observed at least ten times. The V gene is TRBV18, the J gene TRBJ2-1; a possible D gene is TRBD1 (6 bases). Trimming took 6 bases from V and 6 from J, leaving 27 bases between them. This CDR3 region has 18 residues. The germline V gene has CDR1 KGHSH and CDR2 LQKENI. For the CDR3, the DNA is TGTGCCAGCTCGTCAAAGGTCAGGGGCAAGATGAGAAGCAATGAGCAGTTCTTC. Translating gives CASSSKVRGKMRSNEQFF. The full variable domain, completed using reference TRBV18 and TRBJ2-1, is NAGVMQNPRHLVRRRGQEARLRCSPMKGHSHVYWYRQLPEEGLKFMVYLQKENIIDESGMPKERFSAEFPKEGPSILRIQQVVRGDSAAYFCASSSKVRGKMRSNEQFFGPGTRLTVL.

In this sample, this clonotype turned up many times. This chain links TRBV20-1 with TRBJ2-7; perhaps TRBD1 as D (6 bases). Germline V gives CDR1 DFQATT, CDR2 SNEGSKA (reference sequence). The CDR3 runs to 15 residues. V was shortened by 1 base and J by 3 bases, with 16 bases between the two germline ends. The CDR3 DNA reads as TGCAGTGCTAGAGCTCCCGGACAGTACCGCTACGAGCAGTACGTC. This sequence encodes CSARAPGQYRYEQYV.

This clonotype was seen ten or more times. The CDR3 protein is CASSLPGLAGGSETQYF. The CDR3 DNA follows: TGCGCCAGCAGCTTGCCGGGACTAGCGGGGGGGAGTGAGACCCAGTACTTC. The rearrangement joins TRBV5-1 to TRBJ2-5; 16 bases align to TRBD2. Per germline, CDR1 SGHRS and CDR2 YFSETQ. The CDR3 is 17 amino acids. The V gene end was trimmed by 1 base and the J gene end by 5 bases; junction bases not matched to a gene: 5.

The sample holds many counts of this clonotype. The J gene is TRBJ2-7, the V gene TRBV12-3 or TRBV12-4; TRBD2 agrees at 9 bases. The CDR3 loop spans 15 amino acids. Trimming removed 6 bases from V and 2 bases from J; junction bases left unmatched: 8. CDR3 loop: CASSLTSGPAYEQYF. The CDR3 DNA is TGTGCCAGCAGCCTGACTAGCGGCCCCGCCTACGAGCAGTACTTC.

The sample holds many counts of this clonotype. The chain couples TRBV27 to TRBJ2-1; no clear D. This CDR3 comprises 13 residues. Trimming cost V 5 bases and J 8 bases, with 13 bases left between them. The V gene's germline CDR1 is MNHEY and CDR2 SMNVEV (reference sequence). CDR3 DNA sequence: TGTGCCAGCAGTCTTTTGGGTCCCGATGAGCAGTTCTTC. It codes for CASSLLGPDEQFF.

The chain combines TRBV5-6 with TRBJ2-2, with D possibly being TRBD1 (5 bases). From germline, CDR1 is SGHDT and CDR2 YYEEEE. Trimming removed 2 bases at V and 6 bases at J, with 17 bases between. The length of the CDR3 is 16 residues. The CDR3, as DNA: TGTGCCAGCAGCTTTAGGACAAGTTGGTGGCCCGGGGAGCTGTTTTTT. It is translated as CASSFRTSWWPGELFF.

This chain joins TRBV7-9 and TRBJ2-5; 8 bases agree with TRBD1. This CDR3 is 16 amino acids long. Germline CDR1 SEHNR, CDR2 FQNEAQ (reference sequence). V lost 5 bases and J lost 5; bases outside the gene matches: 13. The CDR3 sequence is CASSKGQGTFGETQYF. CDR3 sequence (DNA): TGTGCCAGCAGCAAAGGACAGGGAACCTTCGGGGAGACCCAGTACTTC.

This clonotype was counted once. The chain is built from TRBV6-5 and TRBJ1-1; D is undetermined. Looked up from germline, CDR1 is MNHEY and CDR2 is SVGAGI. The germline V and J ends were trimmed by 0 bases and 4 bases, with 9 bases remaining between them. The CDR3 totals 14 residues. CDR3 in amino acids: CASSYSRGRTEAFF. Here the CDR3 DNA reads TGTGCCAGCAGTTACTCGAGAGGACGCACTGAAGCTTTCTTT.